The 10 T cell receptor beta chains below come from one sample, sequenced in a study of blood T cell repertoires in COVID-19. The method was immunoSEQ multiplex PCR; TCRdb's version includes in-frame clones alone and lacks a portion of them. Among about 110,000 clones listed, over 75% were seen once. The material sequenced was peripheral blood. The receptor set was obtained from an elderly woman with active or convalescent COVID-19.

The rearrangement links TRBV7-9 to TRBJ2-2; TRBD1 is a possible D gene (6 bases). With 3 bases removed from V and 6 bases from J, the gap between germline ends came to 8 bases. Germline CDR1 reads SEHNR; CDR2 reads FQNEAQ (reference sequence). The CDR3 length is 13 residues. The CDR3 region is CASSFEGAGELFF. The CDR3 DNA sequence: TGTGCCAGCAGCTTTGAGGGGGCCGGGGAGCTGTTTTTT.

This clone has more than one count but fewer than ten. The chain recombines TRBV6-6 with TRBJ2-3; TRBD2 might be the D (5 bases). V was shortened by 8 bases and J by 2 bases, with 14 bases between the two germline ends. The CDR3 extends over 14 amino acids. Per germline, CDR1 MNHNY and CDR2 SVGAGI (reference sequence). The CDR3 is CASRWWGVTDTQYF. CDR3 nucleotides: TGTGCCAGCCGGTGGTGGGGAGTCACAGATACGCAGTATTTT.

This chain joins TRBV10-3 and TRBJ2-3; 8 nucleotides match TRBD2. The CDR3 loop spans 17 amino acids. V lost 4 bases to trimming and J lost 3 bases; unmatched junction nucleotides: 12. The V gene's germline CDR1 is ENHRY and CDR2 SYGVKD. The CDR3 DNA reads TGTGCCATCAGTGCGACCACAGGACTAGCCAAAACAGATACGCAGTATTTT. Translating it yields CAISATTGLAKTDTQYF.

This clone was found once. The chain joins TRBV11-2 to TRBJ2-7, with a possible D match to TRBD2 (6 bases). The V end was cut by 6 bases, the J end by 7 bases, with 22 bases between. The CDR3 spans 15 residues. CDR1 SGHAT and CDR2 FQNNGV come from the germline V gene. The CDR3 coding sequence is TGTGCCAGCAGACGGGCCGGGACTCGACTTTATGAGCAGTACTTC. Protein: CASRRAGTRLYEQYF. The full variable domain, rest sourced from reference TRBV11-2 and TRBJ2-7, is EAGVAQSPRYKIIEKRQSVAFWCNPISGHATLYWYQQILGQGPKLLIQFQNNGVVDDSQLPKDRFSAERLKGVDSTLKIQPAKLEDSAVYLCASRRAGTRLYEQYFGPGTRLTVT.

The rearrangement uses TRBV18 and TRBJ2-7, with 7 bases fitting TRBD1. The ends lost 2 bases at V and 6 bases at J; junction bases unmatched: 4. The CDR3 spans 13 residues. CDR1 is KGHSH and CDR2 is LQKENI in the germline V gene. For the CDR3, the DNA is TGTGCCAGCTCACCAACAGGGGATGTCGAGCAGTACTTC. Protein sequence: CASSPTGDVEQYF.

The chain is built from TRBV14 and TRBJ2-1; TRBD1 might be the D (6 bases). The length of the CDR3 is 15 residues. With 3 bases removed from V and 7 bases from J, the gap between germline ends came to 16 bases. From germline, CDR1 is SGHDN and CDR2 FVKESK. CDR3 sequence: CASSQSRGSWNEQFF. CDR3 coding DNA: TGTGCCAGCAGCCAGAGCAGGGGAAGTTGGAATGAGCAGTTCTTC.

This rearrangement joins TRBV9 to TRBJ2-3; maybe TRBD2 (6 bases). Germline V CDR1 and CDR2: SGDLS, YYNGEE. V was cut by 0 bases and J by 3 bases, with 11 bases left in between. This CDR3 is 15 amino acids long. The CDR3 reads CASSVDGGNTDTQYF. The CDR3 bases are TGTGCCAGCAGCGTAGATGGCGGGAATACAGATACGCAGTATTTT.

Written as DNA, the CDR3 is TGCGCCAGCAGCTTGGAGGGACAGGGGTATGGCTACACCTTC. As protein: CASSLEGQGYGYTF. The chain uses TRBV5-1 and TRBJ1-2; 10 nucleotides match TRBD1. CDR1 is SGHRS, CDR2 YFSETQ, per germline. The CDR3 contains 14 residues. With V trimmed by 0 bases and J by 5 bases, 1 base remained unmatched.

This clone has just a few counts. The rearrangement joins TRBV5-1 to TRBJ1-4; no firm D call. The germline V gene has CDR1 SGHRS and CDR2 YFSETQ. V was clipped by 6 bases and J by 0 bases, with 6 bases between them. CDR3 length: 13 amino acids. The chain's CDR3 is CASKAATNEKLFF. The DNA for the CDR3 is TGCGCCAGCAAAGCTGCAACTAATGAAAAACTGTTTTTT.

This chain links TRBV18 with TRBJ1-2; TRBD1 matches at 10 bases. The ends lost 6 bases at V and 5 bases at J; junction bases unmatched: 6. Germline V lookup: CDR1 KGHSH, CDR2 LQKENI. The CDR3 length is 14 residues. This CDR3 reads CASSMGQGLYGYTF. In DNA, the CDR3 is TGTGCCAGCTCGATGGGACAGGGGCTTTATGGCTACACCTTC. Together with reference TRBV18 and TRBJ1-2, the CDR3 gives the full variable domain: NAGVMQNPRHLVRRRGQEARLRCSPMKGHSHVYWYRQLPEEGLKFMVYLQKENIIDESGMPKERFSAEFPKEGPSILRIQQVVRGDSAAYFCASSMGQGLYGYTFGSGTRLTVV.